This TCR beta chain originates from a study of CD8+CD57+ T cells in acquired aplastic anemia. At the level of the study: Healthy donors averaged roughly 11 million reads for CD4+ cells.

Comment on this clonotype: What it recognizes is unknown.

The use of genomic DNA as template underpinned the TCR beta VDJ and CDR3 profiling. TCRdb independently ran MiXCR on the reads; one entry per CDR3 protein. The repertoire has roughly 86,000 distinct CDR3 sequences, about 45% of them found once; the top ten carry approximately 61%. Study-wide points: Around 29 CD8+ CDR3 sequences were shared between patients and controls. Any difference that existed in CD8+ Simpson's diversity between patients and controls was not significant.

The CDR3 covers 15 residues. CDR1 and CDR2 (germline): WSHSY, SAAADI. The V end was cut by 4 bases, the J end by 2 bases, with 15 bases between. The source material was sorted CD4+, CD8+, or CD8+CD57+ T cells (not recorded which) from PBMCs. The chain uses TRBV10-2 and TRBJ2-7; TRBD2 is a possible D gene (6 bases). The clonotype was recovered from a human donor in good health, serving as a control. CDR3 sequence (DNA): TGCGCCAGCAGTGGAATCCCGGGAGCTGCCTACGAGCAGTACTTC. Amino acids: CASSGIPGAAYEQYF.